This is a list of T cell receptor beta chains from one sample in a study of T cells in localized non-small cell lung cancer. Repertoires were generated with immunoSEQ multiplex PCR, while TCRdb's copy carries only in-frame clones and drops some. The top ten clones hold about 17% of a sample with about 52,000 clones, around 84% of them seen once. This specimen was PBMCs, taken before any cancer treatment. All receptors come from a female donor with stage II lung adenocarcinoma. Both conserved end residues are part of each CDR3. A D gene is named only where the DNA matches it firmly. Expanded clones get a size class; other rows say once, few or many, or leave the size out.

V gene	J gene	clone size	D gene	CDR3 protein	CDR3 DNA
TRBV4-1	TRBJ1-2	NA	NA	CASSLQNRKTYGYTF	TGCGCCAGCAGCTTACAGAACCGAAAGACCTATGGCTACACCTTC
TRBV30	TRBJ1-1	NA	NA	CAWSGRGSEAFF	TGTGCCTGGAGCGGGCGAGGGTCTGAAGCTTTCTTT
TRBV7-6	TRBJ2-5	NA	TRBD1	CASSLGGQGNIETQYF	TGTGCCAGCAGCTTAGGAGGACAGGGGAATATAGAGACCCAGTACTTC
TRBV27	TRBJ1-2	NA	TRBD1	CASSLFPGGDGYTF	TGTGCCAGCAGTTTATTCCCAGGGGGCGATGGCTACACCTTC
TRBV12-5	TRBJ2-7	NA	TRBD2	CASGRGGYSYEQYF	TGTGCTAGTGGTCGGGGGGGATACTCCTACGAGCAGTACTTC
TRBV5-4	TRBJ1-6	once	TRBD1	CASSLARTGINSPLHF	TGTGCCAGCAGCTTGGCACGGACAGGGATCAATTCACCCCTCCACTTT
TRBV2	TRBJ2-1	NA	TRBD2	CASRTGLAGALGEQFF	TGTGCCAGCAGAACGGGACTAGCGGGCGCCCTGGGTGAGCAGTTCTTC
TRBV18	TRBJ1-2	once	NA	CASSPLAGALGGYTF	TGTGCCAGCTCACCACTGGCGGGGGCGCTCGGCGGCTACACCTTC
TRBV27	TRBJ1-5	once	NA	CASSLLAANQPQHF	TGTGCCAGCAGTTTATTAGCAGCTAATCAGCCCCAGCATTTT
TRBV13	TRBJ2-5	NA	TRBD2	CAGSFLRSGGEETQYF	TGTGCCGGCAGCTTCCTGAGGAGCGGGGGGGAAGAGACCCAGTACTTC
TRBV6-1	TRBJ1-1	NA	TRBD1	CASSRQGWDTEAFF	TGTGCCAGCAGCCGACAGGGTTGGGACACTGAAGCTTTCTTT
TRBV5-1	TRBJ2-1	NA	TRBD2	CASSRGVAGALYNEQFF	TGCGCCAGCAGCCGAGGAGTAGCGGGGGCCCTTTACAATGAGCAGTTCTTC
TRBV30	TRBJ2-1	NA	NA	CAWSVGQVGYNEQFF	TGTGCCTGGAGTGTCGGGCAGGTAGGCTACAATGAGCAGTTCTTC
TRBV29-1	TRBJ2-5	NA	NA	CSVAQQETQYF	TGCAGCGTTGCACAGCAAGAGACCCAGTACTTC
TRBV11-2	TRBJ1-4	NA	NA	CASSHGDGVELFF	TGTGCCAGCAGCCATGGGGACGGGGTGGAACTGTTTTTT
TRBV5-5	TRBJ2-5	NA	NA	CASSFGAEETQYF	TGTGCCAGCAGCTTTGGAGCAGAAGAGACCCAGTACTTC
TRBV6-1	TRBJ2-7	NA	NA	CASILQGAVNEQYF	TGTGCCAGCATCCTTCAAGGGGCGGTAAACGAGCAGTACTTC
TRBV27	TRBJ2-3	NA	NA	CASSFADTQYF	TGTGCCAGCAGTTTCGCAGATACGCAGTATTTT
TRBV18	TRBJ2-7	NA	NA	CASSPGDSLVEQYF	TGTGCCAGCTCACCGGGGGACTCCTTGGTCGAGCAGTACTTC
TRBV6-6	TRBJ1-1	NA	TRBD1	CASIYATGTVNTEAFF	TGTGCCAGCATTTACGCAACCGGGACAGTTAACACTGAAGCTTTCTTT
TRBV18	TRBJ2-1	NA	NA	CASSPWSVPDNEQFF	TGTGCCAGCTCACCATGGAGCGTCCCAGACAATGAGCAGTTCTTC
TRBV5-6	TRBJ2-2	NA	NA	CASSLEVGSRELFF	TGTGCCAGCAGCTTGGAGGTCGGGTCCCGGGAGCTGTTTTTT
TRBV5-4	TRBJ1-2	NA	NA	CASSPVGARDGYTF	TGTGCCAGCAGCCCCGTGGGGGCCCGGGATGGCTACACCTTC
TRBV5-1	TRBJ2-2	NA	NA	CASIAGANTGELFF	TGCGCCAGCATTGCAGGGGCGAACACCGGGGAGCTGTTTTTT
TRBV5-1	TRBJ1-1	NA	NA	CASSFNRVNTEAFF	TGCGCCAGCAGCTTCAACAGGGTCAACACTGAAGCTTTCTTT
TRBV6-6	TRBJ1-5	few	NA	CASNTGLGSNQPQHF	TGTGCCAGCAACACAGGGTTAGGGAGCAATCAGCCCCAGCATTTT
TRBV5-5	TRBJ2-5	NA	TRBD2	CASSLWRREGETQYF	TGTGCCAGCAGCTTGTGGCGCAGGGAGGGAGAGACCCAGTACTTC
TRBV6-6	TRBJ2-2	NA	NA	CASTSLETGELFF	TGTGCCAGCACCTCGTTGGAAACCGGGGAGCTGTTTTTT
TRBV19	TRBJ1-1	NA	NA	CASSNRGTEAFF	TGTGCCAGTAGCAATAGGGGCACTGAAGCTTTCTTT
TRBV30	TRBJ2-1	NA	TRBD1	CAWSAGTVYNEQFF	TGTGCCTGGAGCGCCGGGACAGTCTACAATGAGCAGTTCTTC
TRBV19	TRBJ2-7	NA	NA	CASSIGGTPTYEQYF	TGTGCCAGTAGTATAGGGGGGACCCCCACCTACGAGCAGTACTTC
TRBV27	TRBJ2-2	NA	NA	CASSLTSTGELFF	TGTGCCAGCAGTTTGACTAGCACCGGGGAGCTGTTTTTT
TRBV2	TRBJ2-3	NA	TRBD1	CASMMDRGTDTQYF	TGTGCCAGCATGATGGACAGGGGCACAGATACGCAGTATTTT
TRBV29-1	TRBJ2-6	NA	NA	CSVAGTLSGANVLTF	TGCAGCGTTGCAGGGACACTCTCTGGGGCCAACGTCCTGACTTTC
TRBV7-2	TRBJ1-1	NA	NA	CASSPYNTEAFF	TGTGCCAGCAGCCCCTATAACACTGAAGCTTTCTTT
TRBV10-2	TRBJ1-1	NA	NA	CASSGHGEAFF	TGCGCCAGCAGTGGCCACGGAGAAGCTTTCTTT
TRBV6-5	TRBJ2-3	NA	NA	CASSYGGAGRTDTQYF	TGTGCCAGCAGTTACGGGGGGGCAGGTAGGACAGATACGCAGTATTTT
TRBV11-2	TRBJ1-1	few	NA	CAVGRWGTEAFF	TGTGCGGTGGGGCGGTGGGGCACTGAAGCTTTCTTT
TRBV7-3	TRBJ1-1	NA	NA	CASSSQGGAEAFF	TGTGCCAGCAGCTCACAGGGTGGGGCCGAAGCTTTCTTT
TRBV10-1	TRBJ2-5	NA	NA	CASSVGGGETQYF	TGCGCCAGCAGTGTAGGTGGTGGGGAGACCCAGTACTTC
TRBV19	TRBJ1-1	NA	NA	CASSWTDIGTTEAFF	TGTGCCAGTAGTTGGACCGATATAGGGACCACTGAAGCTTTCTTT
TRBV5-1	TRBJ1-5	NA	NA	CASSPNPLVGGQPQHF	TGCGCCAGCAGCCCCAACCCCCTGGTCGGAGGACAGCCCCAGCATTTT
TRBV25-1	TRBJ1-2	once	NA	CASSDVGQEGYTF	TGTGCCAGCAGTGATGTAGGGCAGGAAGGCTACACCTTC
TRBV6-5	TRBJ2-3	once	NA	CASSYSDYLTDTQYF	TGTGCCAGCAGTTACTCGGACTACCTTACAGATACGCAGTATTTT
TRBV9	TRBJ1-2	few	NA	CASSPQSPQRDLSYGYTF	TGTGCCAGCAGCCCACAGTCCCCTCAAAGGGATTTGAGCTATGGCTACACCTTC
TRBV27	TRBJ2-5	NA	TRBD1	CASSLRAGGIIEETQYF	TGTGCCAGCAGTTTACGGGCAGGGGGCATCATCGAAGAGACCCAGTACTTC
TRBV5-6	TRBJ2-1	NA	NA	CASSLAGRGSYNEQFF	TGTGCCAGCAGCTTGGCAGGCAGGGGCTCCTACAATGAGCAGTTCTTC
TRBV6-5	TRBJ2-6	few	NA	CASSYSLWANVLTF	TGTGCCAGCAGTTACTCCCTCTGGGCCAACGTCCTGACTTTC
TRBV19	TRBJ1-2	NA	NA	CASSSRDGYGYTF	TGTGCCAGTAGTTCACGAGATGGCTATGGCTACACCTTC
TRBV29-1	TRBJ2-1	medium-sized	TRBD1	CSVEFGTGPLNEQFF	TGCAGCGTTGAATTCGGGACAGGGCCCCTCAATGAGCAGTTCTTC
TRBV10-2	TRBJ2-5	NA	NA	CASSESQGGETQYF	TGCGCCAGCAGTGAGTCGCAGGGGGGAGAGACCCAGTACTTC